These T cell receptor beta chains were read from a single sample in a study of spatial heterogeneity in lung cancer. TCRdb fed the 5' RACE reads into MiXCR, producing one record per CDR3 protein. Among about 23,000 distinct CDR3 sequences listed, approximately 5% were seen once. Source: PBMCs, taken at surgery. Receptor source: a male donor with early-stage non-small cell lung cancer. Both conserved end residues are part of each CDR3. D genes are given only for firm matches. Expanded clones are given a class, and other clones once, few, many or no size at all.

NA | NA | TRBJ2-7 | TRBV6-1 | CASSEGSGEQYF | TGTGCCAGCAGTGAGGGCTCGGGCGAGCAGTACTTC
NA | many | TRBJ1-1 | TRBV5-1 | CASRPDGNTEAFF | TGCGCCAGCAGGCCAGACGGGAACACTGAAGCTTTCTTT
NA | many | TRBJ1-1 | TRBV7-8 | CASGRQRNTEAFF | TGTGCCAGCGGTCGACAGAGGAACACTGAAGCTTTCTTT
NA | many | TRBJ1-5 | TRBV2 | CASSSSGISNQPQHF | TGTGCCAGCAGTTCCTCAGGGATTAGCAATCAGCCCCAGCATTTT
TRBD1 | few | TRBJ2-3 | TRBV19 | CASSMRGQADTQYF | TGTGCCAGTAGTATGAGGGGGCAGGCAGATACGCAGTATTTT
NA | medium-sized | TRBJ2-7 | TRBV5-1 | CASSQDSYEQYF | TGCGCCAGCAGCCAGGACAGTTACGAGCAGTACTTC
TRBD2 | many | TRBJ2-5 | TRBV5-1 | CASSSGLAHVGETQYF | TGCGCCAGCAGCTCCGGACTAGCGCATGTTGGAGAGACCCAGTACTTC
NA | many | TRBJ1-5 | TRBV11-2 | CASSLGSNQPQHF | TGTGCCAGCAGCTTAGGTAGCAATCAGCCCCAGCATTTT
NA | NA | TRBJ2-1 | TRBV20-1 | CSARDWGSPRNEQFF | TGCAGTGCTAGAGATTGGGGGAGCCCCCGGAATGAGCAGTTCTTC
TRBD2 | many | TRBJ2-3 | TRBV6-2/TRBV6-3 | CASSPGLAGGRTQYF | TGTGCCAGCAGTCCGGGACTAGCGGGGGGGCGGACGCAGTATTTT
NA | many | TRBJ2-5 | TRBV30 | CAWSVRDRTQYF | TGTGCCTGGAGTGTAAGGGATAGGACCCAGTACTTC
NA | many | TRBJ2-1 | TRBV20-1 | CSARESIAGPYNEQFF | TGCAGTGCTAGAGAAAGTATTGCGGGGCCCTACAATGAGCAGTTCTTC
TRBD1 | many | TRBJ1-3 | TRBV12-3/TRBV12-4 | CASSLQGGPSGNTIYF | TGTGCCAGCAGTTTACAGGGGGGCCCCTCTGGAAACACCATATATTTT
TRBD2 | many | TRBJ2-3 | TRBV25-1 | CASSPMSSGNTQYF | TGTGCCAGCAGCCCAATGTCTAGCGGTAATACGCAGTATTTT
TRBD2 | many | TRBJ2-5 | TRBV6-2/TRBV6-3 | CASSSLLTSGGQETQYF | TGTGCCAGCAGTTCCCTCCTCACTAGCGGGGGGCAAGAGACCCAGTACTTC
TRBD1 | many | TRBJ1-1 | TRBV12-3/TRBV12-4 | CASSRTGDIAEAFF | TGTGCCAGCAGCCGAACAGGGGACATAGCTGAAGCTTTCTTT
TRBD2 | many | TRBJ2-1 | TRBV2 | CASLKAGEDNEQFF | TGTGCCAGTCTAAAAGCGGGAGAGGACAATGAGCAGTTCTTC
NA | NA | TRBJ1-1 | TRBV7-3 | CASSFYGPDRANTEAFF | TGTGCCAGCAGCTTTTACGGCCCGGACAGAGCGAACACTGAAGCTTTCTTT
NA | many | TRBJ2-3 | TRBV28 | CASIPGGDFTDTQYF | TGTGCCAGCATCCCGGGTGGGGACTTCACAGATACGCAGTATTTT